Listed below are T cell receptor beta chains from one sample, sequenced in a study of blood T cell repertoires in COVID-19. Method: immunoSEQ multiplex PCR; TCRdb's copy keeps in-frame clones and lacks some. The data contain some 150,000 clones, roughly 88% of them singletons. Material for sequencing was PBMCs or T cells enriched from blood (not recorded which). The receptor set was obtained from a middle-aged man who had recovered from COVID-19. The CDR3 runs from the conserved cysteine through the conserved F or W. D genes are given only for firm matches. Expanded clones are given a class, and other clones once, few, many or no size at all.

clone_size,v_call,d_call,j_call,cdr3_nt,cdr3_aa
.,TRBV19,.,TRBJ1-1,TGTGCCAGTAGTATGGACGGGGTCGTTACTGAAGCTTTCTTT,CASSMDGVVTEAFF
once,TRBV4-1,TRBD1,TRBJ1-1,TGCGCCAGCAGCCAGATTAAACAGGGGGTGGATACTGAAGCTTTCTTT,CASSQIKQGVDTEAFF
.,TRBV3-1/TRBV3-2,.,TRBJ1-1,TGTGCCAGCAGCCAAGCCGGGGGTATGAACACTGAAGCTTTCTTT,CASSQAGGMNTEAFF
once,TRBV5-1,TRBD1,TRBJ1-4,TGCGCCAGCAGCTTGTGGGGCCCGGGACAGGGGGCCTATGAAAAACTGTTTTTT,CASSLWGPGQGAYEKLFF
.,TRBV19,.,TRBJ1-1,TGTGCCAGTACCATAGGCGGGGGGAACACTGAAGCTTTCTTT,CASTIGGGNTEAFF
.,TRBV27,.,TRBJ1-2,TGTGCCAGCAGTTTGGGGAGGGGACCCACCTATGGCTACACCTTC,CASSLGRGPTYGYTF
few,TRBV19,.,TRBJ1-1,TGTGCCAGTAGCGCCGCGAGAGGGGGTTCGAACACTGAAGCTTTCTTT,CASSAARGGSNTEAFF
.,TRBV7-2,.,TRBJ1-3,TGTGCCAGCAGCCCCTTTGGAAACACCATATATTTT,CASSPFGNTIYF
.,TRBV12-3/TRBV12-4,TRBD1,TRBJ2-7,TGTGCCAGCACGTACAGGGGGCGGAGCGAGCAGTACTTC,CASTYRGRSEQYF
.,TRBV11-2,.,TRBJ1-2,TGTGCCAGCAGCCCGGCGTTTGTTGACAGCAACTATGGCTACACCTTC,CASSPAFVDSNYGYTF
.,TRBV7-2,TRBD1,TRBJ1-1,TGTGCCAGCAGCCAGAGATCCGGGACAGGTGCGAGCACTGAAGCTTTCTTT,CASSQRSGTGASTEAFF
few,TRBV7-2,TRBD2,TRBJ2-1,TGTGCCAGCAGCTTAGCTAGCGGGGGACTCAATGAGCAGTTCTTC,CASSLASGGLNEQFF
.,TRBV7-3,TRBD2,TRBJ2-5,TGTGCCAGCAGTCCACAAGTGGCTAGCGGGGGCCAAGAGACCCAGTACTTC,CASSPQVASGGQETQYF
.,TRBV3-1/TRBV3-2,.,TRBJ2-6,TGTGCCAGCAGCCAAGATCGGCGGGACTCTGGGGCCAACGTCCTGACTTTC,CASSQDRRDSGANVLTF